This T cell receptor beta chain was retrieved from a study of tumor and adjacent non-tumor tissue in lung cancer. The template was RNA from unsorted bulk tissue. The normal lung tissue was taken more than 3 cm from the tumor edge. This clonotype was found a few times. Being one base from a much bigger clone, this may be a read error. TCRbeta libraries were built with three rounds of nested PCR, modified from ARM-PCR. TCRdb reanalysed the multiplex PCR reads using MiXCR and keeps one entry per CDR3 protein. The profile shows fewer than 100,000 distinct CDR3 sequences, around 80% of them singletons. Sequenced sample: distant non-tumor lung tissue. The clonotype was recovered from a woman aged 50 to 60 with non-small cell lung cancer.

The CDR3 region is CASTLEGDTYEQYF. CDR3 coding DNA: TGTGCCAGCACTTTAGAAGGGGATACCTACGAGCAGTACTTC. The chain links TRBV12-3 or TRBV12-4 to TRBJ2-7; the D gene is possibly TRBD1 (5 bases). This CDR3 is built from 14 residues.